The 11 T cell receptor beta chains below come from one sample, sequenced in a study of blood T cell repertoires in COVID-19. Measured with immunoSEQ multiplex PCR; TCRdb has only the in-frame clones, and not every one. The data show 350,000 to 450,000 clones, approximately 90% seen once. The specimen was PBMCs or T cells enriched from blood (not recorded which). The receptors shown here come from a woman between 40 and 55 years old who had been exposed to COVID-19.

A single count supports this clone. This chain uses TRBV2 with TRBJ2-1, with 9 bases fitting TRBD2. CDR3 length equals 13 residues. Germline trimming cut 7 bases from V and 7 bases from J; bases unmatched to any gene: 5. The germline CDR1 and CDR2 sequences are SNHLY and FYNNEI. CDR3 amino acids: CASTGREGNEQFF. Here the CDR3 DNA reads TGTGCCAGCACGGGGCGGGAGGGGAATGAGCAGTTCTTC.

The chain carries TRBV7-9 and TRBJ1-2; D gene unclear. Trimming pared 5 bases from V and 3 bases from J, leaving 10 bases between. Germline CDR1 is SEHNR and CDR2 is FQNEAQ (reference sequence). The CDR3 is made up of 13 amino acids. This chain's CDR3 is CASSISADYGYTF. The CDR3 region has the DNA TGTGCCAGCAGCATCAGCGCGGACTATGGCTACACCTTC.

About this clone: Other DNA sequences in the same sample also yield this CDR3. The J gene is TRBJ1-1, the V gene TRBV7-9; 7 nucleotides agree with TRBD1. CDR1 is SEHNR and CDR2 is FQNEAQ in the germline V gene (reference sequence). The CDR3 has 14 residues. Losses at the gene ends were 5 bases for V and 1 base for J; bases not matched to a gene: 4. CDR3 coding DNA: TGTGCCAGCAGCCTAAGGACAGGGAACACTGAAGCTTTCTTT. Encoded protein: CASSLRTGNTEAFF.

V and J are TRBV27 and TRBJ2-2, with 7 bases lining up with TRBD1. Trimming took 2 bases from V and 5 from J; bases not matched to a gene: 11. The germline V gene has CDR1 MNHEY and CDR2 SMNVEV (reference sequence). This CDR3 region has 17 residues. The CDR3 sequence: CASSLLKTGFRTGELFF. CDR3 nucleotide sequence: TGTGCCAGCAGTTTACTAAAGACAGGGTTCAGAACCGGGGAGCTGTTTTTT.

Only a few counts were recorded for this clone. The V gene is TRBV24-1, the J gene TRBJ1-2, with D possibly TRBD1 on 5 matching bases. The germline V gene encodes CDR1 KGHDR and CDR2 SFDVKD. The CDR3 is made up of 15 amino acids. Trimming stripped 2 bases from V and 6 bases from J, with 15 bases between. The CDR3 coding sequence is TGTGCCACCAGTGATTCGCACGGGGGGAAGAATGGCTACACCTTC. Protein sequence: CATSDSHGGKNGYTF.

The rearrangement uses TRBV5-1 and TRBJ1-6; 8 bases match TRBD1. The CDR3 sequence is 18 residues long. V shed 4 bases and J 8 bases; nucleotides not matched to a gene: 17. Germline V CDR1 and CDR2: SGHRS, YFSETQ. CDR3 in DNA: TGCGCCAGCAGCCCCCGCGAAGCAGGGGGCGTTAAATATTCACCCCTCCACTTT. It is translated as CASSPREAGGVKYSPLHF.

The table lists this clone with a few counts. The rearrangement uses TRBV7-9 and TRBJ2-3, with 8 bases aligning to TRBD2. The CDR3 consists of 16 residues. Trimming removed 1 base from V and 4 bases from J; junction bases left unmatched: 7. Germline lookup yields CDR1 SEHNR and CDR2 FQNEAQ (reference sequence). The CDR3 reads CASSLGRAGAADTQYF. The DNA for the CDR3 is TGTGCCAGCAGCTTAGGAAGAGCGGGAGCGGCAGATACGCAGTATTTT.

This chain uses TRBV19 with TRBJ1-5, with D possibly matching TRBD1 (6 bases). CDR1 LNHDA and CDR2 SQIVND come from the germline V gene (reference sequence). The CDR3 loop spans 15 amino acids. With 1 base removed from V and 12 bases from J, the gap between germline ends came to 19 bases. For the CDR3, the DNA is TGTGCCAGTAGTATAGGAACGGGACAAGACAAAGACCAGCATTTT. It encodes CASSIGTGQDKDQHF.

This sequence joins TRBV10-3 and TRBJ1-5, with a weak D call TRBD1 (6 bases). The germline V gene has CDR1 ENHRY and CDR2 SYGVKD. The ends were cut back, 6 bases at V and 0 bases at J, with 9 bases in the middle. The CDR3 runs 14 residues. The CDR3 nucleotides are TGTGCCATCAGCACAGGGTATAGCAATCAGCCCCAGCATTTT. Translated, it gives CAISTGYSNQPQHF.

The chain is built from TRBV2 and TRBJ2-7; the D is unclear. This CDR3 spans 14 amino acids. The V and J ends lost 5 bases and 4 bases respectively, with 15 bases between them. Germline values: CDR1 SNHLY, CDR2 FYNNEI. The CDR3 reads CASSYITDLYEQYF. The CDR3 DNA reads as TGTGCCAGCAGTTATATTACAGATTTATACGAGCAGTACTTC.

This chain joins TRBV5-4 and TRBJ2-3; TRBD1 matches at 8 bases. CDR3 size: 15 residues. Looked up from germline, CDR1 is SGHNT and CDR2 is YYREEE (reference sequence). The J segment lost 2 bases and the V segment lost 4 bases, leaving 6 bases of the junction unmatched. The CDR3 bases are TGTGCCAGCAGCACCCGGACAGGGCCCACAGATACGCAGTATTTT. Residues: CASSTRTGPTDTQYF.